This TCR beta chain was recorded in a study of cytomegalovirus exposure and HLA in healthy donors. Looking at the study overall: Early released data comprised around 80 million unique TCRs from HLA-typed donors.

Both 60 Vbeta primers and 13 Jbeta primers went into the PCR. Here immunoSEQ multiplex PCR was the method, and the copy in TCRdb shows in-frame clones only, minus some. The sample includes roughly 80,000 clones, about 75% seen only once; the top ten take around 4.7%. The study, taken as a whole, reports: High specificity and sensitivity for cytomegalovirus status were reported for the classifier. The study designated some 180 TCR beta chains cytomegalovirus-associated.

Worth noting for this clone: Its antigen is still unknown. Germline is not matched at one junction end, which may reflect a read error. The same CDR3 also results from other DNA sequences found in this sample.

The origin of this receptor is a man in his 60s in good health and CMV-seropositive. The sample taken for sequencing was PBMCs.

The CDR3 reads CASRDSQETQYF. Here the CDR3 DNA reads TGCGCCAGCCGTGACAGTCAAGAGACCCAGTACTTC. V usage is TRBV7-8 and J usage is TRBJ2-5, with D possibly TRBD1 on 5 matching bases. Per germline, CDR1 SGHVS and CDR2 FQNEAQ. The CDR3 has 12 residues.